The subject of this entry is one T cell receptor (beta chain). The data originate from a study of T cell repertoires in cytomegalovirus infection. V dropped 3 bases and J dropped 3 bases, with 15 bases sitting between them. CDR3 size: 15 residues. Germline CDR1 reads MGHRA; CDR2 reads YSYEKL. From the reads, TCRdb called clonotypes with MiXCR, one entry per CDR3 protein. The sample shows more than 85,000 distinct CDR3 sequences, about 17% of them seen only once. The chain has TRBV4-1 and TRBJ2-7; D ambiguous. The clonotype was recovered from a human donor in good health (CMV status not recorded). Some clones in this sample may be carry-over from other donors' samples. Sequences were obtained from PBMCs. CDR3 residues: CASSQEEDGRYEQYF. In DNA, the CDR3 is TGCGCCAGCAGCCAGGAAGAGGACGGACGCTACGAGCAGTACTTC.